This entry is about one TCR beta chain. Its matching antigen is unknown. The CDR3 totals 14 residues. Germline V lookup: CDR1 MDHEN, CDR2 SYDVKM. Trimming stripped 6 bases from V and 8 bases from J, with 17 bases between. The entry originates in a study of cytomegalovirus exposure and HLA in healthy donors. 60 Vbeta and 13 Jbeta primers were used in PCR. Sequencing used immunoSEQ multiplex PCR; TCRdb keeps in-frame clones, though not all of them. The sample includes some 150,000 clones, roughly 79% seen only once; the top ten take about 6.7%. The study, taken as a whole, reports: There was a cluster of highly shared sequence variants that was likely a sequencing artifact.

The sequenced sample was PBMCs. The chain combines TRBV28 with TRBJ2-1; D might be TRBD2 (5 bases). The sequence derives from a woman in her thirties or forties in good health and CMV-seropositive. CDR3 amino acids: CASSPQLVVYEQFF. CDR3 in DNA: TGTGCCAGCAGCCCTCAACTAGTAGTATATGAGCAGTTCTTC.